Sequencing of this TCR beta chain was carried out in a study of blood T cell repertoires in COVID-19. Sequencing was performed with immunoSEQ multiplex PCR; in TCRdb, only in-frame clones are kept and a portion is missing. The table lists 150,000 to 200,000 clones, almost 80% of them singletons. The sequence was obtained from a woman between 50 and 59 years old who had recovered from COVID-19. Sequenced sample: PBMCs or T cells enriched from blood (not recorded which).

The CDR3 loop reads CASSRDYTYNEQFF. The CDR3 DNA reads as TGTGCCAGTAGTCGCGACTATACCTACAATGAGCAGTTCTTC. The rearrangement links TRBV19 to TRBJ2-1, with D tentatively TRBD2 (5 bases). Germline CDR1 and CDR2: LNHDA and SQIVND (reference sequence). The ends were cut back, 5 bases at V and 2 bases at J, with 10 bases in the middle. This CDR3 has 14 amino acids. Supplemented by reference TRBV19 and TRBJ2-1, the full variable domain reads DGGITQSPKYLFRKEGQNVTLSCEQNLNHDAMYWYRQDPGQGLRLIYYSQIVNDFQKGDIAEGYSVSREKKESFPLTVTSAQKNPTAFYLCASSRDYTYNEQFFGPGTRLTVL.